A selection of T cell receptor beta chains follows, all from one sample in a study of T cell repertoires in cytomegalovirus infection. TCRdb recomputed calls from the reads with MiXCR, one row per CDR3 protein. The sample carries about 490,000 distinct CDR3 sequences, more than 15% recorded once. Material for sequencing was CD8+ T cells from PBMCs. The receptors here all came from a human donor in good health (CMV status not recorded). Some clones in this sample may be carry-over from other donors' samples. The CDR3 runs from the conserved cysteine through the conserved F or W. The order of the fields is CDR3 protein, CDR3 DNA, CDR3 length, clone size, J gene, V gene, D gene. D genes are given only for firm matches. A row's size may be missing; if present it is once, few, many or a size class.

CDR3aa: CASSQDPSGGVDTQYF; CDR3nt: TGCGCCAGCAGCCAAGATCCCAGCGGGGGGGTAGATACGCAGTATTTT; len: 16; abundance: .; j_gene: TRBJ2-3; v_gene: TRBV4-1; d_gene: TRBD2
CDR3aa: CASSLNLAPLGDNEQFF; CDR3nt: TGTGCCAGCAGCTTAAATCTAGCTCCCTTGGGAGACAATGAGCAGTTCTTC; len: 17; abundance: many; j_gene: TRBJ2-1; v_gene: TRBV7-3; d_gene: .
CDR3aa: CASSPLPENTEAFF; CDR3nt: TGTGCCAGCTCACCACTTCCAGAAAACACTGAAGCTTTCTTT; len: 14; abundance: few; j_gene: TRBJ1-1; v_gene: TRBV18; d_gene: .
CDR3aa: CASSEADRRNFNLAKNIQYF; CDR3nt: TGTGCCAGCAGTGAGGCGGACAGGCGCAACTTCAACCTAGCCAAAAACATTCAGTACTTC; len: 20; abundance: few; j_gene: TRBJ2-4; v_gene: TRBV6-1; d_gene: TRBD1
CDR3aa: CASTMAGANVLTF; CDR3nt: TGTGCCAGCACCATGGCCGGGGCCAACGTCCTGACTTTC; len: 13; abundance: many; j_gene: TRBJ2-6; v_gene: TRBV12-3/TRBV12-4; d_gene: .
CDR3aa: CSARAGRMPYEQYF; CDR3nt: TGCAGTGCTAGGGCCGGGAGAATGCCCTACGAGCAGTACTTC; len: 14; abundance: many; j_gene: TRBJ2-7; v_gene: TRBV20-1; d_gene: .
CDR3aa: CATSRDRGTGELFF; CDR3nt: TGTGCCACCAGTAGGGACAGGGGCACCGGGGAGCTGTTTTTT; len: 14; abundance: .; j_gene: TRBJ2-2; v_gene: TRBV15; d_gene: TRBD1
CDR3aa: CASSVGLLGNEQFF; CDR3nt: TGTGCCAGCAGCGTGGGACTACTGGGCAATGAGCAGTTCTTC; len: 14; abundance: .; j_gene: TRBJ2-1; v_gene: TRBV9; d_gene: TRBD2
CDR3aa: CSAITGVPEAFF; CDR3nt: TGCAGTGCTATTACAGGGGTACCTGAAGCTTTCTTT; len: 12; abundance: .; j_gene: TRBJ1-1; v_gene: TRBV20-1; d_gene: TRBD1
CDR3aa: CASTRGESGAFF; CDR3nt: TGTGCCAGTACCCGGGGGGAGTCGGGAGCTTTCTTT; len: 12; abundance: few; j_gene: TRBJ1-1; v_gene: TRBV19; d_gene: .
CDR3aa: CASSYRKTGGLHNEQFF; CDR3nt: TGTGCCAGCAGTTACAGAAAAACAGGGGGCCTCCACAATGAGCAGTTCTTC; len: 17; abundance: many; j_gene: TRBJ2-1; v_gene: TRBV6-2/TRBV6-3; d_gene: TRBD1
CDR3aa: CASSQAPETQYF; CDR3nt: TGTGCCAGCAGCCAAGCCCCAGAGACCCAGTACTTC; len: 12; abundance: .; j_gene: TRBJ2-5; v_gene: TRBV14; d_gene: .
CDR3aa: CASSSGPPFSNNYGYTF; CDR3nt: TGTGCCAGCAGCTCCGGGCCACCGTTCTCGAATAACTATGGCTACACCTTC; len: 17; abundance: .; j_gene: TRBJ1-2; v_gene: TRBV5-6; d_gene: .
CDR3aa: CASSPPEGDTEAFF; CDR3nt: TGCGCCAGCAGCCCACCCGAGGGGGACACTGAAGCTTTCTTT; len: 14; abundance: many; j_gene: TRBJ1-1; v_gene: TRBV4-1; d_gene: .
CDR3aa: CASNSRVGETQYF; CDR3nt: TGTGCCAGCAACAGCAGGGTTGGGGAGACCCAGTACTTC; len: 13; abundance: .; j_gene: TRBJ2-5; v_gene: TRBV6-5; d_gene: .
CDR3aa: CASSSRDRETEQYF; CDR3nt: TGTGCCAGCAGCTCCCGGGACAGGGAAACCGAGCAGTACTTC; len: 14; abundance: .; j_gene: TRBJ2-7; v_gene: TRBV5-5; d_gene: TRBD1
CDR3aa: CASTLRGPNTEAFF; CDR3nt: TGTGCCAGCACCTTACGGGGCCCGAACACTGAAGCTTTCTTT; len: 14; abundance: many; j_gene: TRBJ1-1; v_gene: TRBV7-2; d_gene: .
CDR3aa: CAWGGGNGETQYF; CDR3nt: TGTGCCTGGGGCGGGGGGAATGGAGAGACCCAGTACTTC; len: 13; abundance: many; j_gene: TRBJ2-5; v_gene: TRBV30; d_gene: TRBD2
CDR3aa: CASSLTGQGRSYGYTF; CDR3nt: TGTGCCAGCAGCCTTACAGGACAGGGAAGATCCTATGGCTACACCTTC; len: 16; abundance: .; j_gene: TRBJ1-2; v_gene: TRBV14; d_gene: TRBD1
CDR3aa: CAISPSWGGGEDTEAFF; CDR3nt: TGTGCCATCAGTCCTAGTTGGGGGGGAGGAGAAGACACTGAAGCTTTCTTT; len: 17; abundance: few; j_gene: TRBJ1-1; v_gene: TRBV10-3; d_gene: .
CDR3aa: CASSGAGFQQFF; CDR3nt: TGTGCCAGCAGTGGCGCGGGGTTCCAGCAGTTCTTC; len: 12; abundance: many; j_gene: TRBJ2-1; v_gene: TRBV12-3/TRBV12-4; d_gene: .
CDR3aa: CASSLGWRQETQYF; CDR3nt: TGTGCCAGCAGCTTAGGGTGGCGACAAGAGACCCAGTACTTC; len: 14; abundance: many; j_gene: TRBJ2-5; v_gene: TRBV11-2; d_gene: .
CDR3aa: CASSQDRTSQETQYF; CDR3nt: TGCGCCAGCAGCCAAGATCGGACTAGTCAAGAGACCCAGTACTTC; len: 15; abundance: .; j_gene: TRBJ2-5; v_gene: TRBV4-1; d_gene: TRBD2
CDR3aa: CASTSGPQDPSGANVLTF; CDR3nt: TGTGCCAGCACCTCCGGGCCCCAGGATCCCTCTGGGGCCAACGTCCTGACTTTC; len: 18; abundance: many; j_gene: TRBJ2-6; v_gene: TRBV12-3/TRBV12-4; d_gene: .
CDR3aa: CASSYSPGQGLNTGELFF; CDR3nt: TGTGCCAGCAGTTACTCCCCTGGACAGGGCTTGAACACCGGGGAGCTGTTTTTT; len: 18; abundance: many; j_gene: TRBJ2-2; v_gene: TRBV6-2/TRBV6-3; d_gene: TRBD1
CDR3aa: CAIRAKETQYF; CDR3nt: TGTGCCATCAGAGCCAAAGAGACCCAGTACTTC; len: 11; abundance: many; j_gene: TRBJ2-5; v_gene: TRBV10-3; d_gene: .
CDR3aa: CASISGTGYPEAFF; CDR3nt: TGTGCCAGCATCTCCGGGACAGGTTACCCTGAAGCTTTCTTT; len: 14; abundance: many; j_gene: TRBJ1-1; v_gene: TRBV27; d_gene: TRBD1
CDR3aa: CASSHSGLGTDTQYF; CDR3nt: TGTGCCAGCAGCCACTCTGGACTAGGCACAGATACGCAGTATTTT; len: 15; abundance: many; j_gene: TRBJ2-3; v_gene: TRBV7-7; d_gene: TRBD2
CDR3aa: CASSQETGEAAYGYTF; CDR3nt: TGCGCCAGCAGCCAAGAGACAGGGGAAGCGGCCTATGGCTACACCTTC; len: 16; abundance: .; j_gene: TRBJ1-2; v_gene: TRBV4-1; d_gene: TRBD1
CDR3aa: CSVEGVGGAGKTYNEQFF; CDR3nt: TGCAGCGTTGAAGGTGTTGGCGGGGCAGGGAAAACCTACAATGAGCAGTTCTTC; len: 18; abundance: .; j_gene: TRBJ2-1; v_gene: TRBV29-1; d_gene: .
CDR3aa: CASSPPRTGLGQETQYF; CDR3nt: TGTGCCAGCTCACCACCGAGAACGGGACTGGGTCAAGAGACCCAGTACTTC; len: 17; abundance: few; j_gene: TRBJ2-5; v_gene: TRBV18; d_gene: .
CDR3aa: CASSLEDWPRGEQFF; CDR3nt: TGTGCCAGCAGCTTAGAGGACTGGCCCCGGGGGGAGCAGTTCTTC; len: 15; abundance: .; j_gene: TRBJ2-1; v_gene: TRBV7-9; d_gene: .
CDR3aa: CAIARDSDQPQHF; CDR3nt: TGTGCCATCGCCCGGGACAGTGATCAGCCCCAGCATTTT; len: 13; abundance: .; j_gene: TRBJ1-5; v_gene: TRBV10-3; d_gene: TRBD1
CDR3aa: CASSERSNSPLHF; CDR3nt: TGTGCCAGCAGTGAACGGAGCAATTCACCCCTCCACTTT; len: 13; abundance: many; j_gene: TRBJ1-6; v_gene: TRBV6-1; d_gene: .
CDR3aa: CASSLNVDTEAFF; CDR3nt: TGTGCCAGCAGCTTAAACGTGGACACTGAAGCTTTCTTT; len: 13; abundance: many; j_gene: TRBJ1-1; v_gene: TRBV7-3; d_gene: .
CDR3aa: CASSKPAGGPDTQYF; CDR3nt: TGTGCCAGTAGTAAACCAGCGGGGGGGCCGGATACGCAGTATTTT; len: 15; abundance: few; j_gene: TRBJ2-3; v_gene: TRBV19; d_gene: TRBD2
CDR3aa: CASSEVRSYEQYF; CDR3nt: TGTGCCAGCAGTGAAGTCCGAAGCTACGAGCAGTACTTC; len: 13; abundance: .; j_gene: TRBJ2-7; v_gene: TRBV2; d_gene: .
CDR3aa: CASSPTGGVGANVLTF; CDR3nt: TGTGCCAGCAGCCCCACAGGGGGGGTTGGGGCCAACGTCCTGACTTTC; len: 16; abundance: few; j_gene: TRBJ2-6; v_gene: TRBV7-3; d_gene: .
CDR3aa: CASRRRLNTYEQYF; CDR3nt: TGTGCCAGCAGGCGAAGACTTAACACCTACGAGCAGTACTTC; len: 14; abundance: .; j_gene: TRBJ2-7; v_gene: TRBV27; d_gene: .
CDR3aa: CAIPAGSGANVLTF; CDR3nt: TGTGCCATCCCGGCGGGGTCTGGGGCCAACGTCCTGACTTTC; len: 14; abundance: many; j_gene: TRBJ2-6; v_gene: TRBV7-9; d_gene: .
CDR3aa: CASSQTHFPWQGEGNEQFF; CDR3nt: TGTGCCAGCAGCCAAACGCACTTTCCTTGGCAGGGGGAGGGCAATGAGCAGTTCTTC; len: 19; abundance: .; j_gene: TRBJ2-1; v_gene: TRBV14; d_gene: .
CDR3aa: CASKPGPSVDKNIQYF; CDR3nt: TGTGCCAGCAAGCCCGGGCCTTCGGTAGACAAAAACATTCAGTACTTC; len: 16; abundance: few; j_gene: TRBJ2-4; v_gene: TRBV19; d_gene: .
CDR3aa: CASSLGDRVAGELFF; CDR3nt: TGTGCCAGCAGCTTAGGGGACAGGGTGGCCGGGGAGCTGTTTTTT; len: 15; abundance: many; j_gene: TRBJ2-2; v_gene: TRBV11-2; d_gene: TRBD1
CDR3aa: CASSYSGLAGFLSSYNEQFF; CDR3nt: TGTGCCAGCAGTTACTCGGGACTAGCGGGGTTCCTGAGCTCCTACAATGAGCAGTTCTTC; len: 20; abundance: many; j_gene: TRBJ2-1; v_gene: TRBV6-5; d_gene: TRBD2
CDR3aa: CASSIDGSYYGYTF; CDR3nt: TGTGCCAGTAGTATAGACGGGTCATACTATGGCTACACCTTC; len: 14; abundance: few; j_gene: TRBJ1-2; v_gene: TRBV19; d_gene: .
CDR3aa: CASSYSGGGRDTDTQYF; CDR3nt: TGTGCCAGCAGTTACTCTGGCGGCGGGAGGGACACAGATACGCAGTATTTT; len: 17; abundance: many; j_gene: TRBJ2-3; v_gene: TRBV6-6; d_gene: TRBD2
CDR3aa: CASRTGTGARETQYF; CDR3nt: TGTGCCAGCAGGACCGGGACAGGCGCTCGTGAGACCCAGTACTTC; len: 15; abundance: many; j_gene: TRBJ2-5; v_gene: TRBV6-6; d_gene: TRBD1
CDR3aa: CASSYGISEDTEAFF; CDR3nt: TGTGCCAGCAGTTACGGGATTAGTGAGGACACTGAAGCTTTCTTT; len: 15; abundance: few; j_gene: TRBJ1-1; v_gene: TRBV6-5; d_gene: .
CDR3aa: CASSFGPGLSSGNTIYF; CDR3nt: TGTGCCAGCAGCTTTGGGCCAGGTCTATCCTCTGGAAACACCATATATTTT; len: 17; abundance: many; j_gene: TRBJ1-3; v_gene: TRBV11-2; d_gene: .
CDR3aa: CSARALLAGQETQYF; CDR3nt: TGCAGTGCTAGGGCTCTACTAGCGGGCCAAGAGACCCAGTACTTC; len: 15; abundance: few; j_gene: TRBJ2-5; v_gene: TRBV20-1; d_gene: TRBD2
CDR3aa: CASSLVADIGINEQFF; CDR3nt: TGTGCCAGCAGCTTAGTCGCGGATATCGGGATCAATGAGCAGTTCTTC; len: 16; abundance: many; j_gene: TRBJ2-1; v_gene: TRBV11-2; d_gene: .
CDR3aa: CASSQPDTNTGELCF; CDR3nt: TGCGCCAGCAGCCAACCGGACACCAACACCGGGGAGCTGTGTTTT; len: 15; abundance: .; j_gene: TRBJ2-2; v_gene: TRBV4-1; d_gene: .
CDR3aa: CATSRDLAESTDTQYF; CDR3nt: TGTGCCACCAGCAGAGATCTAGCGGAGAGCACAGATACGCAGTATTTT; len: 16; abundance: .; j_gene: TRBJ2-3; v_gene: TRBV15; d_gene: TRBD2
CDR3aa: CASSPGRRFFSNQPQHF; CDR3nt: TGTGCCAGCAGCCCGGGACGGAGATTTTTTAGCAATCAGCCCCAGCATTTT; len: 17; abundance: many; j_gene: TRBJ1-5; v_gene: TRBV27; d_gene: .
CDR3aa: CASSPDSFYEQYF; CDR3nt: TGTGCCAGCAGCCCGGACAGCTTCTACGAGCAGTACTTC; len: 13; abundance: many; j_gene: TRBJ2-7; v_gene: TRBV7-9; d_gene: .
CDR3aa: CAGGGEKSGANVLTF; CDR3nt: TGTGCCGGCGGGGGGGAGAAGTCTGGGGCCAACGTCCTGACTTTC; len: 15; abundance: few; j_gene: TRBJ2-6; v_gene: TRBV11-3; d_gene: TRBD2
CDR3aa: CASSSSVGGRKPTHF; CDR3nt: TGTGCCAGTAGTTCCTCCGTAGGAGGTAGGAAGCCCACGCATTTT; len: 15; abundance: .; j_gene: TRBJ1-5; v_gene: TRBV6-6; d_gene: .
CDR3aa: CASSSRARVETQYF; CDR3nt: TGTGCCAGCAGTTCCCGGGCCCGGGTGGAGACCCAGTACTTC; len: 14; abundance: .; j_gene: TRBJ2-5; v_gene: TRBV27; d_gene: .
CDR3aa: CASSPAPAMNTEAFF; CDR3nt: TGTGCCAGCAGCCCAGCCCCGGCTATGAACACTGAAGCTTTCTTT; len: 15; abundance: many; j_gene: TRBJ1-1; v_gene: TRBV11-3; d_gene: .
CDR3aa: CASSYRGFAEAFF; CDR3nt: TGTGCCAGCAGCTACAGGGGGTTCGCTGAAGCTTTCTTT; len: 13; abundance: .; j_gene: TRBJ1-1; v_gene: TRBV3-1; d_gene: TRBD1